This T cell receptor (beta chain) appears in the sequencing data of a study of T-cell reconstitution after alpha-beta-depleted transplantation in children. The germline V and J ends were trimmed by 7 bases and 0 bases, with 11 bases remaining between them. The germline V gene has CDR1 DFQATT and CDR2 SNEGSKA (reference sequence). The CDR3 loop spans 13 amino acids. A library of TCRbeta sequences, prepared with unique molecular identifiers, was generated. Using its own MiXCR run on the PCR reads, TCRdb lists one record per CDR3 protein. This sample has roughly 610,000 distinct CDR3 sequences; 10% to 13% occur once, and the top ten carry less than 5%. This clonotype was observed many times.

The rearrangement joins TRBV20-1 to TRBJ2-3; D is tentatively TRBD1 or TRBD2 (5 bases each). The source is a human donor who donated a stem cell graft to a child with acute myeloid leukemia. The material was PBMCs from the stem cell graft donor, obtained from the stem cell graft. CDR3 protein: CSGGGTSTDTQYF. Here the CDR3 DNA reads TGCAGTGGTGGGGGAACCAGCACAGATACGCAGTATTTT.